This TCR beta chain is drawn from a study of human T cells and chemical hapten exposure. Time point described: patch test 1, 2 weeks after DPC sensitization. Treatment in this sample: therapeutic diphenylcyclopropenone sensitization with weekly scalp DPC. From the RACE reads, TCRdb called clonotypes with MiXCR, one entry per CDR3 protein. The table lists 84,000 or so distinct CDR3 sequences, roughly a tenth of them singletons. CDR3 length: 13 amino acids. With 6 bases removed from V and 1 base from J, the gap between germline ends came to 10 bases. Per germline, CDR1 SGHAT and CDR2 FQDESV (reference sequence). This clonotype was detected only a few times.

J is TRBJ2-7 and V is TRBV11-1, with no clear D. The receptor comes from a man aged 35 to 55 with alopecia areata. Some clones in this sample may be carry-over from other donors' samples. The sample was whole blood, taken in connection with sensitization to the hapten diphenylcyclopropenone (DPC). The CDR3 loop is CASRLTMSYEQYV. As DNA, the CDR3 is TGTGCCAGCAGATTAACGATGTCCTACGAGCAGTACGTC.